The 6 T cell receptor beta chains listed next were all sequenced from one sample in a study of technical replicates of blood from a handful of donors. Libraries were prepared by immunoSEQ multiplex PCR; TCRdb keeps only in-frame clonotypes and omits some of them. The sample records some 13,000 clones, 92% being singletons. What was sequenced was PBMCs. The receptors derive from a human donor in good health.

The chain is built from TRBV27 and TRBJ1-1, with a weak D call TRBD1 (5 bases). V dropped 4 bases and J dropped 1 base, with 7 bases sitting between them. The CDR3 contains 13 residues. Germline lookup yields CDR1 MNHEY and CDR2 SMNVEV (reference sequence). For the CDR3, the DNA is TGTGCCAGCAGTTCAACAGGGAACACTGAAGCTTTCTTT. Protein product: CASSSTGNTEAFF.

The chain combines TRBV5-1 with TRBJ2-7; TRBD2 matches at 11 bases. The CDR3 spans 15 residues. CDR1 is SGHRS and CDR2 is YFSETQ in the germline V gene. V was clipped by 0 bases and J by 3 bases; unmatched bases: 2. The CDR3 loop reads CASSLGLAGIYEQYF. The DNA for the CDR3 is TGCGCCAGCAGCTTGGGACTAGCGGGAATCTACGAGCAGTACTTC.

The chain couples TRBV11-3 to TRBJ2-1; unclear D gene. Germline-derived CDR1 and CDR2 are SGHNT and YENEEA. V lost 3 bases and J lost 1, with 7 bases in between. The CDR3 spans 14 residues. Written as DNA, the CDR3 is TGTGCCAGCAGCTTTGGGCATTCCTACAATGAGCAGTTCTTC. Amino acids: CASSFGHSYNEQFF.

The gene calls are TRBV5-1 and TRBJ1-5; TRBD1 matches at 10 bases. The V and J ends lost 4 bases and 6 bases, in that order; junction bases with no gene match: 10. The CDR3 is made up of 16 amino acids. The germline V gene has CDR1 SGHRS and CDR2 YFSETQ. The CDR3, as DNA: TGCGCCAGCAGCGGGGGGGGACAGGGGAAGAGTCAGCCCCAGCATTTT. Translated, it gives CASSGGGQGKSQPQHF.

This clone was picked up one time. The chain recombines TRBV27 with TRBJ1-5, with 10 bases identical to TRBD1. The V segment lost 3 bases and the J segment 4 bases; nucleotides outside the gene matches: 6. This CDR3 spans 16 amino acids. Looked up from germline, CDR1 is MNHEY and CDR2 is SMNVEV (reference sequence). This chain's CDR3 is CASSLTGGVVNQPQHF. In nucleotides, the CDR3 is TGTGCCAGCAGTTTGACAGGGGGCGTCGTAAATCAGCCCCAGCATTTT.

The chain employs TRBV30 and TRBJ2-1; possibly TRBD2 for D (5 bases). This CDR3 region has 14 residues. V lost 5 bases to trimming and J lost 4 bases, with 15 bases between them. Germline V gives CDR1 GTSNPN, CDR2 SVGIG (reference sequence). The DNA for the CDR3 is TGTGCCTGGGGGCTTAGGGAGTTGTACAATGAGCAGTTCTTC. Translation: CAWGLRELYNEQFF.